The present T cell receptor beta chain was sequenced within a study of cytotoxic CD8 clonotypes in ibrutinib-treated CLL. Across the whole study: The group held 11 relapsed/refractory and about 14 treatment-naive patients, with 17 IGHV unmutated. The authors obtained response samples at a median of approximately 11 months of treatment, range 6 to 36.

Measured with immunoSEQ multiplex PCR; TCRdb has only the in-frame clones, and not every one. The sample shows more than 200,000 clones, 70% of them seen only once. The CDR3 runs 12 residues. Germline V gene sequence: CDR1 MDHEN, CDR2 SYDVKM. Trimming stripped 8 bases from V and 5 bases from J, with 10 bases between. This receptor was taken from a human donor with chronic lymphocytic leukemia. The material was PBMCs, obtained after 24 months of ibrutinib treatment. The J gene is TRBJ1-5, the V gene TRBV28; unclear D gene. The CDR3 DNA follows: TGTGCCAGCCGCGAAGAAGATCAGCCCCAGCATTTT. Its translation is CASREEDQPQHF.